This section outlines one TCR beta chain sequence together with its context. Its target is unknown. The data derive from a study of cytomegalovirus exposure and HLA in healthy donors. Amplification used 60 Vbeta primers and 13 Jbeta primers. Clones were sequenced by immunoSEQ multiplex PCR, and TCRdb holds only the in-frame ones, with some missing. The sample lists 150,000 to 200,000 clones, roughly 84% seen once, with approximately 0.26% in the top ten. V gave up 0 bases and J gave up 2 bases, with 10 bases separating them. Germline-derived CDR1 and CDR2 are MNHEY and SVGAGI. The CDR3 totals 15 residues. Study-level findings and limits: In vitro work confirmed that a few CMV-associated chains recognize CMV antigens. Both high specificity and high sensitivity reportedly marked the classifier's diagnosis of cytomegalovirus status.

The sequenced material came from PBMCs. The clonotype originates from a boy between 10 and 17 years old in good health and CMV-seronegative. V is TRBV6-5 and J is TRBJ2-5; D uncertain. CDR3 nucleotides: TGTGCCAGCAGTTACTCCCTCCGCAGTCAAGAGACCCAGTACTTC. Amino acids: CASSYSLRSQETQYF.